Given below is one TCR beta chain in context. As yet, its antigen is unknown. The PCR contained 60 Vbeta and 13 Jbeta primers. Method: immunoSEQ multiplex PCR; TCRdb's copy keeps in-frame clones and lacks some. Of 200,000 or so clones listed, approximately 85% are singletons. These data originate in a study of cytomegalovirus exposure and HLA in healthy donors. Study results and limitations: HLA restriction was apparent for most CMV-associated TCR beta chains in a later analysis. What a later analysis reportedly showed was that an Asian-associated ancestry cluster had fewer N-insertions than the roughly 720-donor mean.

This receptor was identified in a woman between 50 and 59 years old in good health and CMV-seropositive. Sequenced sample: PBMCs.

Here the CDR3 reads CASSLAASGGTDTQYF. CDR3 in DNA: TGCGCCAGCAGCTTGGCGGCTAGCGGGGGGACAGATACGCAGTATTTT. The chain employs TRBV5-1 and TRBJ2-3, with TRBD2 identical over 11 bases. From germline, CDR1 is SGHRS and CDR2 YFSETQ. Trimming removed 0 bases from V and 3 bases from J; junction bases left unmatched: 3. This CDR3 is built from 16 residues.